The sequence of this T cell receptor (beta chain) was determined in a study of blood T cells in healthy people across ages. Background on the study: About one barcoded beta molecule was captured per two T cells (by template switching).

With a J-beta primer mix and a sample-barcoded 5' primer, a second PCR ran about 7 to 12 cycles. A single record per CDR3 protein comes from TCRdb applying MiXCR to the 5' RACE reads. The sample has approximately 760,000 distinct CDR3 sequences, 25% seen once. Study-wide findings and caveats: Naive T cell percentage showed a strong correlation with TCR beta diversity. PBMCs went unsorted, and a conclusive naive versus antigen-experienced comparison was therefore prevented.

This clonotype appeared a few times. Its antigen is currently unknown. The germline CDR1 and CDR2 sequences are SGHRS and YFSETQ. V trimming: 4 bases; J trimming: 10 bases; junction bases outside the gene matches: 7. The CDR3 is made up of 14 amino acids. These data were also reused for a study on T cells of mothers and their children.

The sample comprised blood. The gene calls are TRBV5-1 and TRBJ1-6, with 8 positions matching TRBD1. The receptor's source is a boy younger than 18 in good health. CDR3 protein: CASSDETGASPLHF. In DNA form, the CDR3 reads TGCGCCAGCAGCGACGAGACAGGGGCCTCACCCCTCCACTTT.